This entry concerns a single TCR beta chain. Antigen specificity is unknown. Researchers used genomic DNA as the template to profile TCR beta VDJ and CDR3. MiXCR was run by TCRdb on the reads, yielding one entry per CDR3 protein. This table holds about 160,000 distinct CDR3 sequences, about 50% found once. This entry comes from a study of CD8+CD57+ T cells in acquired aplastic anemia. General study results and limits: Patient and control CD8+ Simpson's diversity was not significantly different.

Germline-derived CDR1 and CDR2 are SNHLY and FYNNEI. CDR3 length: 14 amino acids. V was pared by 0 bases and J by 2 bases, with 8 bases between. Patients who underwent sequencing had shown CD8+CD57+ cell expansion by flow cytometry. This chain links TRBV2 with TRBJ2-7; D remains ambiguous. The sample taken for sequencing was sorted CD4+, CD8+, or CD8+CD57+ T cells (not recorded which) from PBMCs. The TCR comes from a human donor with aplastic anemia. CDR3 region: CASSEAPTAYEQYF. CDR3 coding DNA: TGTGCCAGCAGTGAAGCGCCTACAGCCTACGAGCAGTACTTC. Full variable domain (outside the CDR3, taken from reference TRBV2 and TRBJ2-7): EPEVTQTPSHQVTQMGQEVILRCVPISNHLYFYWYRQILGQKVEFLVSFYNNEISEKSEIFDDQFSVERPDGSNFTLKIRSTKLEDSAMYFCASSEAPTAYEQYFGPGTRLTVT.